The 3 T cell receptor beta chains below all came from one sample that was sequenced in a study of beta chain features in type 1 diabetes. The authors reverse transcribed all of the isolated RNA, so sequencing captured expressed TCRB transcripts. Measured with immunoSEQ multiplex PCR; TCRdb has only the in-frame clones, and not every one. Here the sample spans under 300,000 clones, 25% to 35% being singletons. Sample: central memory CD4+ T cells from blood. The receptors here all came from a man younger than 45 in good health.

CDR3 loop: CASSLTGDTEAFF. The CDR3 DNA reads as TGTGCCAGCAGCTTAACAGGGGACACTGAAGCTTTCTTT. The chain couples TRBV7-9 to TRBJ1-1; 7 bases align to TRBD1. The germline V gene encodes CDR1 SEHNR and CDR2 FQNEAQ (reference sequence). The V segment lost 2 bases and the J segment 3 bases; nucleotides outside the gene matches: 0. The CDR3 is 13 amino acids.

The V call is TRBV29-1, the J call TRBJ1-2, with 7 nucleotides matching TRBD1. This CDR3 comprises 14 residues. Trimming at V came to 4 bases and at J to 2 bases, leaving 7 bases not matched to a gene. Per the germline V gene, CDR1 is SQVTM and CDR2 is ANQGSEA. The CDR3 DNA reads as TGCAGCGTTGCACAGAGGGGGCGGAACTATGGCTACACCTTC. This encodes CSVAQRGRNYGYTF.

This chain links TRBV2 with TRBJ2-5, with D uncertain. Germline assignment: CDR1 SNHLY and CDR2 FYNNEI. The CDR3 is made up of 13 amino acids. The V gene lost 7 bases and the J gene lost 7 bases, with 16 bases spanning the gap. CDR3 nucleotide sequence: TGTGCCAGCATGGGATTCGTCGGTAGGACCCAGTACTTC. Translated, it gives CASMGFVGRTQYF. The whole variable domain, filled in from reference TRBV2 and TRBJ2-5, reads EPEVTQTPSHQVTQMGQEVILRCVPISNHLYFYWYRQILGQKVEFLVSFYNNEISEKSEIFDDQFSVERPDGSNFTLKIRSTKLEDSAMYFCASMGFVGRTQYFGPGTRLLVL.